This T cell receptor (beta chain) was profiled in a study of CD8 T cells in Susac syndrome. Random hexamers primed reverse transcription of about 0.45 to 1 ug RNA. Amplification of the TCR beta CDR3 was carried out by immunoSEQ multiplex PCR, which spanned a total of 54 Vbeta and 13 Jbeta segments. MiXCR, applied by TCRdb to the immunoSEQ multiplex PCR reads, yields one record per CDR3 protein. The sample contains about 190,000 distinct CDR3 sequences, 95% of which appear only once. V was trimmed by 0 bases and J by 3 bases, leaving 8 bases between them. Germline V CDR1 and CDR2: GTSNPN, SVGIG (reference sequence). The CDR3 extends over 13 amino acids.

This rearrangement joins TRBV30 to TRBJ1-2; D is unclear. This sequence was found in a human donor with Susac syndrome. The source material was CD8+ T cells from PBMCs. CDR3 region: CAWSVLLHYGYTF. CDR3 sequence (DNA): TGTGCCTGGAGTGTACTCCTTCACTATGGCTACACCTTC.